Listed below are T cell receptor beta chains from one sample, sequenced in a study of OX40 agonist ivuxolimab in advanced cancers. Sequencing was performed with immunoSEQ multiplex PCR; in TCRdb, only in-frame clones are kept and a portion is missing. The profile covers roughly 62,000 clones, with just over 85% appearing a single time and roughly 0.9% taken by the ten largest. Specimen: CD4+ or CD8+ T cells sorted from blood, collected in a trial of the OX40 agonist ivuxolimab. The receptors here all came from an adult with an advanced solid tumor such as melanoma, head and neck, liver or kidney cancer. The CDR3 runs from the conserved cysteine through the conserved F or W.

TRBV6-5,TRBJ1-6,CASRAGTGVSPLHF
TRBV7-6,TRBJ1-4,CASSIRDRWGTNEKLFF
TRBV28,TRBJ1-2,CASSFFYGYTF
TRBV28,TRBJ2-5,CASSRGQGETQYF
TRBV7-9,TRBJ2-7,CASSLGRGTLSSYEQYF
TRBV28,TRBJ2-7,CASSPFYYEQYF
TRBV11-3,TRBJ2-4,CASSPGQGQAKNIQYF
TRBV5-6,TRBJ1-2,CASSSWGEWGYTF
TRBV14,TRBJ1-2,CASSQGRGFYGYTF
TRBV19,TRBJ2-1,CASSWSDRVGEQFF
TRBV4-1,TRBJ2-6,CASSRGTLGANVLTF
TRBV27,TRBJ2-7,CASSPRAAPSSYEQYF
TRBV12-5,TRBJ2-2,CASGLRGDTGELFF
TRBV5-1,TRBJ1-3,CASSFGDAGNTIYF
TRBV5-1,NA,CASSLLGHQSYEQYF
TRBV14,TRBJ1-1,CASSFRGFGTEAFF
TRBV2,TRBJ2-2,CASRSSGGNTGELFF
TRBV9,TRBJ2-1,CASSVGPGTAFFNEQFF
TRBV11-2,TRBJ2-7,CASSRTSGRDEQYF
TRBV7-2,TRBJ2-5,CASSLAPTGTQYF
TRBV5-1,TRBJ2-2,CASSLARTSGGTNTGELFF
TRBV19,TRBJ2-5,CASSPPGGAETQYF
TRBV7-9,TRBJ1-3,CASTILGTRSGNTIYF
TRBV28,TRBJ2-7,CASSLGGSRYEQYF
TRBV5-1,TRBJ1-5,CASSPRASGEAPQHF
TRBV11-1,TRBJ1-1,CASSSARLEAFF
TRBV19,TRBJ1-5,CASSRWGQPQHF
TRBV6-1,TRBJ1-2,CASAWTNYGYTF
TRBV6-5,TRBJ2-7,CASSYEAGAGEQYF
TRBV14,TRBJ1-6,CASSLMTGPNSALHF
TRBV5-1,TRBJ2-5,CASSRRAFEETQYF
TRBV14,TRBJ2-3,CASSHYHRGLAADTQYF
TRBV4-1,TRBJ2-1,CASSQERGPTGNEQFF
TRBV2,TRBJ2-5,CASSGGTSAYQETQYF
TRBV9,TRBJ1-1,CASSVGTGVSYTEAFF
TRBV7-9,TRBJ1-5,CASSIQGVNQPQHF
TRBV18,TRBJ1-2,CASSRDSGYGYTF
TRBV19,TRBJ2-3,CASSISRLGYTDTQYF
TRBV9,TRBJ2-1,CASSVGGLAHNEQFF
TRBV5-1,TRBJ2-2,CASSERGPDGELFF
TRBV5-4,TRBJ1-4,CASSLRRGTNEKLFF